This TCR beta chain was identified during a study of blood T cell repertoires in COVID-19. Study at large: Sample material is recorded as cDNA or gDNA derived from T cells, B-cell-depleted T cells, or PBMCs.

Method: immunoSEQ multiplex PCR; TCRdb's copy keeps in-frame clones and lacks some. Of under 75,000 clones in the sample, 80% to 90% were seen once. Germline CDR1 is SGDLS and CDR2 is YYNGEE. Trimming left V 4 bases short and J 5 bases short, with 12 bases between. The CDR3 is 13 amino acids. V is TRBV9 and J is TRBJ1-2; D unresolved. Material: peripheral blood. The sequence was collected from a man aged 45-65 years with active COVID-19. The CDR3 sequence: CASSPPGGYGYTF. CDR3 DNA: TGTGCCAGCAGCCCCCCCGGAGGTTATGGCTACACCTTC.